This T cell receptor beta chain stems from a study of blood T cell repertoires in COVID-19. Looking at the study overall: COVID-19 samples collected from the United States, Italy and Spain covered acute and convalescent phases. T cells, B-cell-depleted T cells, or PBMCs supplied cDNA or gDNA.

Trimming removed 5 bases from V and 3 bases from J, with 9 bases in between. Germline CDR1 and CDR2: MNHEY and SVGEGT. CDR3 size: 13 residues. As processed by the authors: Amplified reference gene primers provided the basis for estimating nucleated cell counts. Assay used: immunoSEQ multiplex PCR; TCRdb lists only in-frame clones, some missing. V, J and clone size are those of that table, while D and trimming were read from the DNA. In the table there are some 250,000 clones, roughly 80% of which are singletons. The rearrangement uses TRBV6-2 or TRBV6-3 and TRBJ2-3; no reliable D call. The sample consisted of peripheral blood. This TCR was sampled from a man aged 60 to 69 with acute or convalescent COVID-19. The CDR3, as DNA: TGTGCCAGCAGTCCGTCCGGTACAGATACGCAGTATTTT. The encoded protein is CASSPSGTDTQYF.